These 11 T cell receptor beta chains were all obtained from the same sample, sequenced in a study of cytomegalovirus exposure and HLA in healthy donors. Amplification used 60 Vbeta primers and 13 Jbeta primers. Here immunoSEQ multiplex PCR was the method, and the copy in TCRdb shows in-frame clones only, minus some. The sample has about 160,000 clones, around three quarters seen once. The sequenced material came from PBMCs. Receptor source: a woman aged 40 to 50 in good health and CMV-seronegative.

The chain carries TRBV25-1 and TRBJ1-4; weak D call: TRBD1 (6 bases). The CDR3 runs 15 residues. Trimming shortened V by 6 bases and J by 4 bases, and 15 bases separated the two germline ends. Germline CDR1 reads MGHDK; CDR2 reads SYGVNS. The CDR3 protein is CASSPGQGFNEKLFF. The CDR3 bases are TGTGCCAGCAGCCCGGGACAAGGTTTTAATGAAAAACTGTTTTTT.

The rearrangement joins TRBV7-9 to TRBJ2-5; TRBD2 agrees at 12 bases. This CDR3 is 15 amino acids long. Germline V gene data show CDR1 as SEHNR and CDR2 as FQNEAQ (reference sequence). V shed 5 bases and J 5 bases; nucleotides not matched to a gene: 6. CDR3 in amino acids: CASSRGLAGWETQYF. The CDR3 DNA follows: TGTGCCAGCAGCCGCGGACTAGCGGGGTGGGAGACCCAGTACTTC.

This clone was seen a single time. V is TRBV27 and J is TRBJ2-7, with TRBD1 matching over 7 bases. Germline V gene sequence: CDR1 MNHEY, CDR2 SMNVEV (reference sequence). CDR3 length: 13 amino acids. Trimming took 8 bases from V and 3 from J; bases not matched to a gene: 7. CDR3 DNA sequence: TGTGCCAGCTCTAGGGGGCGGTTCTACGAGCAGTACTTC. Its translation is CASSRGRFYEQYF.

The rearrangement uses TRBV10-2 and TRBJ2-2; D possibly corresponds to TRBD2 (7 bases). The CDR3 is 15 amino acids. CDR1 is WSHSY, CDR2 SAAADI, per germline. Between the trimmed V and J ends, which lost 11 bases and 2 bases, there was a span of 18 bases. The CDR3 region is CADGGGPDNTGELFF. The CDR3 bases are TGCGCCGATGGGGGGGGGCCTGATAACACCGGGGAGCTGTTTTTT.

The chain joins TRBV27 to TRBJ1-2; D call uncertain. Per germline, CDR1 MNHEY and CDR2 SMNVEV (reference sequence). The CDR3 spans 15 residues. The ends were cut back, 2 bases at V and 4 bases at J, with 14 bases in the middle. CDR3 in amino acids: CASSLIPFAGYGYTF. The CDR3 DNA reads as TGTGCCAGCAGTTTAATACCCTTCGCGGGCTATGGCTACACCTTC.

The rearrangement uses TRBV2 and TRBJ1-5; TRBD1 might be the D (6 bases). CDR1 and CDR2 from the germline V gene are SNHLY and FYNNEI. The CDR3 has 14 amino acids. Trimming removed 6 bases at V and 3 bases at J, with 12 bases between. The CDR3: CASRETGYNQPQHF. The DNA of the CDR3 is TGTGCCAGCAGAGAGACAGGTTACAATCAGCCCCAGCATTTT.

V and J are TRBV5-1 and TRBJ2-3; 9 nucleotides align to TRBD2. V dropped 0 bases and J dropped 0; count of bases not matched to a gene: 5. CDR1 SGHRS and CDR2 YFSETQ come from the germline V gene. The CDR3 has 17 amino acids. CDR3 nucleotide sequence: TGCGCCAGCAGCTTGGTAGGGACTAGCCAAAGCACAGATACGCAGTATTTT. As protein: CASSLVGTSQSTDTQYF.

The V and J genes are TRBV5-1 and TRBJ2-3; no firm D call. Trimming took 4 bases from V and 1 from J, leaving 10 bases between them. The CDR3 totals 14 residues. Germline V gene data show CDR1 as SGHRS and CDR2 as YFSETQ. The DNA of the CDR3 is TGCGCCAGCAGCCCGCTAACGGGCACAGATACGCAGTATTTT. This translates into CASSPLTGTDTQYF.

CDR3: CASSIRLGTDYGYTF. CDR3 sequence (DNA): TGTGCCAGTAGTATTCGGTTAGGGACAGACTATGGCTACACCTTC. V is TRBV19 and J is TRBJ1-2; 7 bases are a match to TRBD1. The V and J ends lost 3 bases and 3 bases, in that order; junction bases with no gene match: 7. The CDR3 sequence is 15 residues long. CDR1 is LNHDA and CDR2 is SQIVND in the germline V gene (reference sequence).

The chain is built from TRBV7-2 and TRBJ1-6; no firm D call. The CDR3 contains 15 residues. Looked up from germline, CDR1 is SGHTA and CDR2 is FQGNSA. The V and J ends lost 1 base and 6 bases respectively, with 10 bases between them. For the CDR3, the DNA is TGTGCCAGCAGCTTAGTGGTTTCGGGTAATTCACCCCTCCACTTT. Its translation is CASSLVVSGNSPLHF.

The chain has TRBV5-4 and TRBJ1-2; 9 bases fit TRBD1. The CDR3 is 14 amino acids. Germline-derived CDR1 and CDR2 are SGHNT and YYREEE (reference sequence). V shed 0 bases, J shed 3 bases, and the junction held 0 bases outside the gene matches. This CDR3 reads CASSLGDRDYGYTF. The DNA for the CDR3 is TGTGCCAGCAGCTTGGGGGACAGGGACTATGGCTACACCTTC. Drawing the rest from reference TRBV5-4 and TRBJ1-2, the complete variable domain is ETGVTQSPTHLIKTRGQQVTLRCSSQSGHNTVSWYQQALGQGPQFIFQYYREEENGRGNFPPRFSGLQFPNYSSELNVNALELDDSALYLCASSLGDRDYGYTFGSGTRLTVV.